Presented here are 4 T cell receptor beta chains from one specimen sequenced in a study of response to subunit inactivated influenza vaccine. TCRdb processed the RT-PCR reads anew with MiXCR; each CDR3 protein has one entry. The table has 630,000 or so distinct CDR3 sequences, 15% to 17% seen once. Sequencing was performed on PBMCs from blood, taken approximately 12 days after vaccination. The receptors stem from a man aged 45 to 65 who received an inactivated influenza vaccine.

The rearrangement uses TRBV4-3 and TRBJ2-1; 10 bases are shared with TRBD2. The trim removed 4 bases at V and 2 bases at J, leaving 5 bases unmatched. The germline gives CDR1 LGHNA, CDR2 YSLEER. The CDR3 sequence is 16 residues long. The CDR3 DNA is TGCGCCAGCAGCCTTAGCGGGAGGTCACCCTACAATGAGCAGTTCTTC. The encoded protein is CASSLSGRSPYNEQFF.

The J gene is TRBJ1-4, the V gene TRBV3-1; D is unresolved. The CDR3 has 14 residues. Trimming shortened V by 4 bases and J by 7 bases, and 13 bases separated the two germline ends. Germline assignment: CDR1 LGHDT and CDR2 YNNKEL (reference sequence). Here the CDR3 DNA reads TGTGCCAGCAGCCCGTACCGGGGAACTGAAAAACTGTTTTTT. It yields the protein CASSPYRGTEKLFF.

V is TRBV4-3 and J is TRBJ2-1; 8 bases map to TRBD1. CDR3 size: 16 residues. Per germline, CDR1 LGHNA and CDR2 YSLEER. Trimming cost V 0 bases and J 3 bases; bases outside gene matches: 4. CDR3 loop: CASSQDRGTGYNEQFF. CDR3 nucleotide sequence: TGCGCCAGCAGCCAAGATCGAGGGACAGGCTACAATGAGCAGTTCTTC.

In this sample, this clonotype turned up a few times. The V call is TRBV6-2 or TRBV6-3, the J call TRBJ2-3; perhaps D is TRBD1 or TRBD2 (5 bases each). V lost 2 bases to trimming and J lost 4 bases, with 19 bases between them. This CDR3 spans 17 amino acids. The germline CDR1 and CDR2 sequences are MNHEY and SVGEGT. CDR3 sequence: CASSYLYGEGAPDTQYF. The CDR3 nucleotides read TGTGCCAGCAGTTACCTCTACGGGGAAGGGGCCCCAGATACGCAGTATTTT.